Below, one TCR beta chain is given with its context. This sequence may be a read error, since a much larger clone differs from it by one base. The germline gives CDR1 LGHDT, CDR2 YNNKEL (reference sequence). Trimming removed 1 base at V and 7 bases at J, with 5 bases between. The CDR3 contains 11 residues. The sample is drawn from a study of T-cell reconstitution after alpha-beta-depleted transplantation in children. Molecular barcoding with unique molecular identifiers was used for the TCRbeta library. TCRdb used MiXCR to reprocess the PCR reads, holding one entry per CDR3 protein. The profile shows roughly 100,000 distinct CDR3 sequences, more than 7% of them singletons.

This rearrangement joins TRBV3-1 to TRBJ2-7; no reliable D call. This TCR was recovered from a human donor who donated a stem cell graft to a child with congenital amegakaryocytic thrombocytopenia. The starting material was PBMCs from the stem cell graft donor, obtained from the stem cell graft. The CDR3 region is CASSQGDEQYF. For the CDR3, the DNA is TGTGCCAGCAGCCAAGGGGATGAGCAGTACTTC.